This T cell receptor (beta chain) was captured in a study of blood T cells in healthy people across ages. Germline CDR1 and CDR2: SGHRS and YFSETQ. This CDR3 spans 15 amino acids. The authors ran a second PCR of 7 to 11 cycles using a sample-barcoded 5' primer and a J-beta primer mix. TCRdb re-derived calls from the 5' RACE reads in MiXCR, one entry per CDR3 protein. The data contain roughly 800,000 distinct CDR3 sequences, about 26% of them singletons. This same sample was also part of a study on T cells of mothers and their children.

The sample comprised blood. J is TRBJ2-1 and V is TRBV5-1, with TRBD2 identical over 10 bases. The J call may be incorrect, as the DNA end agrees better with TRBJ2-5. The clonotype originates from a boy younger than 18 in good health. This CDR3 is CASRPQAGGKETQYF. In DNA, the CDR3 is TGCGCCAGCCGCCCCCAAGCGGGGGGGAAAGAGACCCAGTACTTC.